The clone carrying this TCR beta chain showed up just a few times. The data stem from a study of T cells in Graves' hyperthyroidism and ophthalmopathy. CDR3 length equals 14 residues. Looked up from germline, CDR1 is LNHDA and CDR2 is SQIVND (reference sequence). Trimming shortened V by 3 bases and J by 6 bases, and 15 bases separated the two germline ends. The CDR3 regions of TCR beta were amplified from RNA transcripts. The HTBI primer set served for first-round RT-PCR of the TCR CDR3. TCRdb analysed the multiplex PCR reads with MiXCR anew, one entry per CDR3 protein. The sample contains about 690,000 distinct CDR3 sequences, 17% of which appear only once.

Sequenced material: blood. The rearrangement links TRBV19 to TRBJ2-7; D may be TRBD1 (6 bases). This TCR was sampled from a man between 45 and 60 years old with Graves' hyperthyroidism. CDR3 sequence (DNA): TGTGCCAGTAGTATTTCGGCAGGGGCGGGCGAGCAGTACTTC. Amino acid sequence: CASSISAGAGEQYF.